These 20 T cell receptor beta chains were sequenced from one sample in a study of T-cell reconstitution after alpha-beta-depleted transplantation in children. TCRbeta library construction was performed incorporating unique molecular identifiers. TCRdb reprocessed the PCR reads with MiXCR, giving one entry per CDR3 protein. The sample lists 350,000 to 500,000 distinct CDR3 sequences, roughly two fifths seen once, with roughly 27% in the top ten. The sequenced sample was PBMCs, obtained before TCRalphabeta/CD19-depleted stem cell transplant. All receptors come from a girl aged 2-10 years with aplastic anemia, due to receive a stem cell transplant.

The rearrangement uses TRBV10-3 and TRBJ2-3; TRBD2 agrees at 11 bases. V shed 5 bases and J 5 bases; nucleotides not matched to a gene: 6. CDR1 and CDR2 (germline): ENHRY, SYGVKD. This CDR3 is 15 amino acids long. The CDR3 region is CAISTSGSLGDTQYF. The CDR3 DNA follows: TGTGCCATCAGTACTAGCGGGAGCCTAGGAGATACGCAGTATTTT.

This clonotype showed up many times. The chain joins TRBV12-3 or TRBV12-4 to TRBJ1-2; D gene uncertain. The germline V and J ends were trimmed by 6 bases and 5 bases, with 7 bases remaining between them. The CDR3 length is 11 residues. CDR3 in DNA: TGTGCCAGCAGGGGTGGGTATGGCTACACCTTC. Amino acids: CASRGGYGYTF.

The chain is built from TRBV7-9 and TRBJ2-7; 9 bases match TRBD2. The germline gives CDR1 SEHNR, CDR2 FQNEAQ (reference sequence). J was trimmed by 1 base and V by 7 bases; bases with no gene match: 2. The CDR3 contains 13 residues. Written as DNA, the CDR3 is TGTGCCAGCACCCTAGCGGGATCCTACGAGCAGTACTTC. It specifies CASTLAGSYEQYF. The variable domain in full, with the rest retrieved from reference TRBV7-9 and TRBJ2-7, is DTGVSQNPRHKITKRGQNVTFRCDPISEHNRLYWYRQTLGQGPEFLTYFQNEAQLEKSRLLSDRFSAERPKGSFSTLEIQRTEQGDSAMYLCASTLAGSYEQYFGPGTRLTVT.

V gene TRBV9 combines with J gene TRBJ2-1; D unclear. V lost 4 bases to trimming and J lost 0 bases, with 17 bases between them. Germline CDR1 is SGDLS and CDR2 is YYNGEE. The CDR3 totals 17 residues. CDR3 sequence reads: CASSPSVGRDSYNEQFF. As DNA, the CDR3 is TGTGCCAGCAGCCCATCTGTCGGGCGAGACTCCTACAATGAGCAGTTCTTC.

In this sample, this clonotype turned up a few times. The chain combines TRBV20-1 with TRBJ2-1; D tentatively fits TRBD1 or TRBD2 (5 bases each). This CDR3 spans 11 amino acids. Germline V gene lookup returns CDR1 DFQATT and CDR2 SNEGSKA (reference sequence). The V end lost 5 bases, the J end lost 12 bases, and 14 bases lay between the germline ends. CDR3 DNA sequence: TGCAGTGCTCGGGACCACCCGGCGCAGTTCTTC. Translation gives CSARDHPAQFF.

The chain combines TRBV28 with TRBJ2-3, with 9 positions matching TRBD2. The V segment lost 5 bases and the J segment 8 bases; nucleotides outside the gene matches: 20. The CDR3 runs to 18 residues. CDR1 is MDHEN, CDR2 SYDVKM, per germline. CDR3 region: CASSPRAWREGVWGTQYF. CDR3 bases: TGTGCCAGCAGTCCCCGAGCGTGGCGGGAGGGTGTATGGGGTACGCAGTATTTT.

In its sample, this clonotype was seen many times. The chain is built from TRBV7-9 and TRBJ2-7; D is ambiguous. Per the germline V gene, CDR1 is SEHNR and CDR2 is FQNEAQ (reference sequence). This CDR3 region has 12 residues. Trimming left V 1 base short and J 6 bases short, with 7 bases between. CDR3 protein: CASSLVGSEQYF. DNA for the CDR3: TGTGCCAGCAGCTTAGTAGGGTCCGAGCAGTACTTC.

CDR3 bases: TGTGCCAGCAGTTTGCCGGGACAGGGGGGTCTCGAGCAGTACTTC. Its protein is CASSLPGQGGLEQYF. V gene TRBV28 combines with J gene TRBJ2-7; 11 nucleotides match TRBD1. V shed 3 bases, J shed 6 bases, and the junction held 7 bases outside the gene matches. The CDR3 is made up of 15 amino acids. The germline CDR1 and CDR2 sequences are MDHEN and SYDVKM.

V gene TRBV11-2 combines with J gene TRBJ2-7; D is tentatively TRBD1 or TRBD2 (6 bases each). Deletions cut 0 bases from V and 2 bases from J, with 11 bases between. CDR1 SGHAT and CDR2 FQNNGV come from the germline V gene. This CDR3 is 15 amino acids long. The CDR3 spells CASSLELGGTYEQYF. The DNA of the CDR3 is TGTGCCAGCAGCTTAGAGCTAGGGGGGACCTACGAGCAGTACTTC.

The V gene is TRBV6-1, the J gene TRBJ1-2, with 10 bases lining up with TRBD1. V lost 5 bases and J lost 2; bases outside the gene matches: 8. Germline V gene lookup returns CDR1 MNHNS and CDR2 SASEGT. CDR3 length: 16 amino acids. The CDR3 here is CASSPRQGAINYGYTF. CDR3 nucleotide sequence: TGTGCCAGCAGTCCGCGACAGGGGGCGATAAACTATGGCTACACCTTC.

This chain uses TRBV3-1 with TRBJ1-3; possible D gene TRBD1, 5 bases. This CDR3 region has 15 residues. V was pared by 1 base and J by 1 base, with 8 bases between. CDR1 and CDR2 from the germline V gene are LGHDT and YNNKEL (reference sequence). CDR3 residues: CASSQGQTSGNTIYF. CDR3 DNA sequence: TGTGCCAGCAGCCAAGGACAGACGTCTGGAAACACCATATATTTT.

Notes on this clonotype: The junction departs from germline at one end; a sequencing error may be responsible. J is TRBJ1-1 and V is TRBV28, with 8 bases matching TRBD1. Germline V gene lookup returns CDR1 MDHEN and CDR2 SYDVKM. The CDR3 runs to 13 residues. The DNA for the CDR3 is TGTGCCAGCACCTCCCCCCCGAGCAGGGGGCCCCGCTTT. Amino acid sequence: CASTSPPSRGPRF. The full variable domain, its missing parts supplied by reference TRBV28 and TRBJ1-1, is DVKVTQSSRYLVKRTGEKVFLECVQDMDHENMFWYRQDPGLGLRLIYFSYDVKMKEKGDIPEGYSVSREKKERFSLILESASTNQTSMYLCASTSPPSRGPRFGQGTRLTVV.

This clonotype has at least ten counts. The V call is TRBV6-5, the J call TRBJ1-4; D is undetermined. This CDR3 is 14 amino acids long. CDR1 MNHEY and CDR2 SVGAGI come from the germline V gene. V was trimmed by 0 bases and J by 8 bases, leaving 10 bases between them. CDR3 in DNA: TGTGCCAGCAGTTACTCGATCTTCGGGGAAAAACTGTTTTTT. This codes for CASSYSIFGEKLFF.

This clonotype has just a few counts. This sequence joins TRBV12-3 or TRBV12-4 and TRBJ1-4; TRBD1 agrees at 8 bases. The CDR3 loop spans 16 amino acids. V was pared by 1 base and J by 8 bases, with 9 bases of the junction left unmatched. DNA for the CDR3: TGTGCCAGCAGTTTAGAGGTTCGGCAGGGGGCCGAAAAACTGTTTTTT. Its protein product is CASSLEVRQGAEKLFF.

This clonotype was detected many times. J is TRBJ2-5 and V is TRBV20-1; 11 nucleotides match TRBD2. The germline CDR1 and CDR2 sequences are DFQATT and SNEGSKA (reference sequence). With V trimmed by 0 bases and J by 6 bases, 9 bases remained unmatched. CDR3 length equals 16 residues. CDR3 nucleotides: TGCAGTGCTAGAGATCCCACTAGCGGGAGAGGCAAGACCCAGTACTTC. Its translation: CSARDPTSGRGKTQYF.

To note about this clonotype: The junction does not match germline at one end; this may be a read error. This chain connects TRBV5-1 to TRBJ2-3, with a tentative D call TRBD2 (5 bases). CDR1 and CDR2 from the germline V gene are SGHRS and YFSETQ. The CDR3 covers 15 residues. The CDR3 nucleotides are TGCGCCACCAGCTTGGACGGGAAGGGCACAGATACGCAGTATTTT. This codes for CATSLDGKGTDTQYF. The variable domain in full, with the rest retrieved from reference TRBV5-1 and TRBJ2-3, is KAGVTQTPRYLIKTRGQQVTLSCSPISGHRSVSWYQQTPGQGLQFLFEYFSETQRNKGNFPGRFSGRQFSNSRSEMNVSTLELGDSALYLCATSLDGKGTDTQYFGPGTRLTVL.

The V and J genes are TRBV9 and TRBJ2-1; TRBD2 might be the D (6 bases). The V gene lost 3 bases and the J gene lost 8 bases, with 18 bases spanning the gap. The CDR3 length is 15 residues. Germline assignment: CDR1 SGDLS and CDR2 YYNGEE. The CDR3 DNA follows: TGTGCCAGCAGCGCCGGTTTTGGGAGGATCGATGAGCAGTTCTTC. This encodes CASSAGFGRIDEQFF.

The rearrangement uses TRBV4-2 and TRBJ2-7, with D tentatively TRBD2 (6 bases). CDR1 is LGHNA and CDR2 is YNFKEQ in the germline V gene. The CDR3 covers 15 residues. V was trimmed by 4 bases and J by 0 bases, leaving 13 bases between them. The CDR3 nucleotides are TGTGCCAGCAGCCCCGGGACTCCCAGCTCCTACGAGCAGTACTTC. It specifies CASSPGTPSSYEQYF.

Concerning this clonotype itself: At one of its ends the junction is not consistent with the germline gene, which may arise from a read error. The genes are TRBV7-6 and TRBJ2-7, with 10 positions matching TRBD2. The CDR3 is 14 residues long. CDR1 is SGHVS, CDR2 FNYEAQ, per germline. CDR3 amino acids: CVSSPRLAGDEQYF. In nucleotides, the CDR3 is TGTGTCAGCAGCCCCCGTCTAGCGGGAGACGAGCAGTACTTC.

This clonotype was seen at least ten times. The gene calls are TRBV20-1 and TRBJ1-5, with 8 bases identical to TRBD1. Trimming cost V 5 bases and J 0 bases; bases outside gene matches: 3. The CDR3 loop spans 14 amino acids. Germline V gene data show CDR1 as DFQATT and CDR2 as SNEGSKA (reference sequence). CDR3 residues: CSASDRDSNQPQHF. In nucleotides, the CDR3 is TGCAGTGCTTCGGACAGGGATAGCAATCAGCCCCAGCATTTT.